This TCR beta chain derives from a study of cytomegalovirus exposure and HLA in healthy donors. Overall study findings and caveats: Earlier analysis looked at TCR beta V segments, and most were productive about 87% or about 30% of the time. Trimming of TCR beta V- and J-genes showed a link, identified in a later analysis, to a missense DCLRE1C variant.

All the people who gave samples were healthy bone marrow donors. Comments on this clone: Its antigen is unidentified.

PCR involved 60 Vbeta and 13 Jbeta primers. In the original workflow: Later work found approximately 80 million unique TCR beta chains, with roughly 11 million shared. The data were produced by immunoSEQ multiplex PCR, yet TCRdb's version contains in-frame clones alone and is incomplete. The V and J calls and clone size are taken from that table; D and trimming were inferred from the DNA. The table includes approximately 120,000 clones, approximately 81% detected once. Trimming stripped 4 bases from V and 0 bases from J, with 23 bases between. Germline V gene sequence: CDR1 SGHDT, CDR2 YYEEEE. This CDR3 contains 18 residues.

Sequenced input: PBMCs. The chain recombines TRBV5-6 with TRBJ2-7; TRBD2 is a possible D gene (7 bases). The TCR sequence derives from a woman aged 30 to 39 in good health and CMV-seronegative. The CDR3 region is CASSAKGGGLSPSYEQYF. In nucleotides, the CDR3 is TGTGCCAGCAGCGCAAAGGGAGGGGGTCTTTCTCCCTCCTACGAGCAGTACTTC.